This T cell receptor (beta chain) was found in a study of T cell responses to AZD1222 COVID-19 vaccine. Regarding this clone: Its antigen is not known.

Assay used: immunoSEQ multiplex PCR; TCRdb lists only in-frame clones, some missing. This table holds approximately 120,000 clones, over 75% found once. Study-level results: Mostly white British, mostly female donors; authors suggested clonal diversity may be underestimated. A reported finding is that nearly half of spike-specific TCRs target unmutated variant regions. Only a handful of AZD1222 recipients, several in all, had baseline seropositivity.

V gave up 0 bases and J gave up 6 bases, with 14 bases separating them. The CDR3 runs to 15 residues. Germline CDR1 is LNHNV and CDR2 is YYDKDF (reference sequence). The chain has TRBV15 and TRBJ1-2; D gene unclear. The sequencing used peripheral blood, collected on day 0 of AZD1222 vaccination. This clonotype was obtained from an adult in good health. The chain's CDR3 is CATSREAGGGDGYTF. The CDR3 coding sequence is TGTGCCACCAGCAGAGAGGCAGGAGGAGGAGATGGCTACACCTTC.